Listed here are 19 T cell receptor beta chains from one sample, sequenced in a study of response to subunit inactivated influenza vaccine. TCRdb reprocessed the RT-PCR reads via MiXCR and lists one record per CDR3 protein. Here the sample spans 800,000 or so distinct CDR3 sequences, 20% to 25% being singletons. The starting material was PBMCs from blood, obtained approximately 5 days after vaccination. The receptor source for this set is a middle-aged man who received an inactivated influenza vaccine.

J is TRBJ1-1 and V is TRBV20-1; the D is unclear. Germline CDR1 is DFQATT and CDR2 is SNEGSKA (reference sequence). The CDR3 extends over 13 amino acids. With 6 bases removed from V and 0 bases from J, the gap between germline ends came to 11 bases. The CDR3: CSAKEFLNTEAFF. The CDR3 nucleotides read TGCAGTGCGAAAGAGTTCCTGAACACTGAAGCTTTCTTT.

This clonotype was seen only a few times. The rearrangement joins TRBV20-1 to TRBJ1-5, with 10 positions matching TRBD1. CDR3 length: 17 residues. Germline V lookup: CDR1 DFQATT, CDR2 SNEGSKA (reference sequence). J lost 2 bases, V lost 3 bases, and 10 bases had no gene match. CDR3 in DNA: TGCAGTGCTAGCGTGAATTCCGGGACAGGGGGCAATCAGCCCCAGCATTTT. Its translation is CSASVNSGTGGNQPQHF.

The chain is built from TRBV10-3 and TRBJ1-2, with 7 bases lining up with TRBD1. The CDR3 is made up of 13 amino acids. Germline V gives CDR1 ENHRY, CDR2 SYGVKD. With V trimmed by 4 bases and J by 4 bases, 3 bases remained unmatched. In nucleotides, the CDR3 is TGTGCCATCAGTGGCGGACAGGTCTATGGCTACACCTTC. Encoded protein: CAISGGQVYGYTF.

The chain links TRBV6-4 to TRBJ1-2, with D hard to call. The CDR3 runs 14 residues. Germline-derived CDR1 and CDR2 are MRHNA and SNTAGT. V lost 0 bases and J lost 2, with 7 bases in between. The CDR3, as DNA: TGTGCCAGCAGTGACTCGGCAGCCAACTATGGCTACACCTTC. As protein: CASSDSAANYGYTF.

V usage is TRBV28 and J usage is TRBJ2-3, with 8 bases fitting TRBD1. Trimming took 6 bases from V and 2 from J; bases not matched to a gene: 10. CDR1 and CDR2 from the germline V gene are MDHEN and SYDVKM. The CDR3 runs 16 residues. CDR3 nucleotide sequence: TGTGCCAGCAGCTCGATAGGACAGGGAGTCACAGATACGCAGTATTTT. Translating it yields CASSSIGQGVTDTQYF.

CDR3 bases: TGTGCCAGCGGTAGACTGTTTTCTACATCTGGTGAGCAGTTCTTC. Encoded protein: CASGRLFSTSGEQFF. This chain connects TRBV6-1 to TRBJ2-1, with D unresolved. From germline, CDR1 is MNHNS and CDR2 SASEGT. Trimming pared 8 bases from V and 9 bases from J, leaving 23 bases between. The CDR3 loop spans 15 amino acids.

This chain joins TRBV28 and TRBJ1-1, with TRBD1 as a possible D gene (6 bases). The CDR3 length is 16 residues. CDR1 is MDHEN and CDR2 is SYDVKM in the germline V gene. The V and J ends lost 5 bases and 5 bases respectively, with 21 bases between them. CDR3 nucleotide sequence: TGTGCCAGCAGTCCGCCGCGGGACACCACGGCGACTGAAGCTTTCTTT. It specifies CASSPPRDTTATEAFF.

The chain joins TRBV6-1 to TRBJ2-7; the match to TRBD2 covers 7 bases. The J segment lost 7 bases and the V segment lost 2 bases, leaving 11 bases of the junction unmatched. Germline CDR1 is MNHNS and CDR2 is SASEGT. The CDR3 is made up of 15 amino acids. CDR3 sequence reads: CASSERGDWLGEQYF. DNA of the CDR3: TGTGCCAGCAGTGAACGGGGGGATTGGTTGGGTGAGCAGTACTTC.

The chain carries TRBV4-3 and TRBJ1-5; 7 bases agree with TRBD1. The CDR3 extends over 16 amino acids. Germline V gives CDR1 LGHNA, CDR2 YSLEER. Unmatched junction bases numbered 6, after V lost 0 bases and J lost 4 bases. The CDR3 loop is CASSQEFNRGNQPQHF. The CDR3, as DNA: TGCGCCAGCAGCCAAGAATTCAACAGGGGAAATCAGCCCCAGCATTTT.

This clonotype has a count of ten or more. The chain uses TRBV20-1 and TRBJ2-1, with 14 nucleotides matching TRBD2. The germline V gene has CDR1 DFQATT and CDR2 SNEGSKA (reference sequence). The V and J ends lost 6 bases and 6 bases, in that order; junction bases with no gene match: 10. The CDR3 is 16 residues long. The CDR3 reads CSATGTSGSFSNEQFF. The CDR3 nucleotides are TGCAGTGCAACCGGGACTAGCGGGAGTTTTTCCAATGAGCAGTTCTTC.

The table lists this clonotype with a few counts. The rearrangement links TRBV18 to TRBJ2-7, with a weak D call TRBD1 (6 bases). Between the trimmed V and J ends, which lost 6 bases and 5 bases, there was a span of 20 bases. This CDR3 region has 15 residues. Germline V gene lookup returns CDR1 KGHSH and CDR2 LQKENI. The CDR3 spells CASSLISDRLNEQYF. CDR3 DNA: TGTGCCAGCTCGCTAATCAGCGACAGGTTGAACGAGCAGTACTTC. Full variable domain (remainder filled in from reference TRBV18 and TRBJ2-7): NAGVMQNPRHLVRRRGQEARLRCSPMKGHSHVYWYRQLPEEGLKFMVYLQKENIIDESGMPKERFSAEFPKEGPSILRIQQVVRGDSAAYFCASSLISDRLNEQYFGPGTRLTVT.

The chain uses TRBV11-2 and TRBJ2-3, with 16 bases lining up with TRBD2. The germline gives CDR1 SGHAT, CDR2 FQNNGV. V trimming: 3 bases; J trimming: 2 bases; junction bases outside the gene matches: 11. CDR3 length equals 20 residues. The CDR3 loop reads CASSFRSPGLAGGDTDTQYF. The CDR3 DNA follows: TGTGCCAGCAGCTTCCGAAGCCCGGGACTAGCGGGAGGGGACACAGATACGCAGTATTTT.

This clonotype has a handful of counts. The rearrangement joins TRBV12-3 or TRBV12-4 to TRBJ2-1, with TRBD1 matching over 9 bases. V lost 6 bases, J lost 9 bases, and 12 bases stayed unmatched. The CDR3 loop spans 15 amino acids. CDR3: CASRGRDRVGGEQFF. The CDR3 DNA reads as TGTGCCAGCAGGGGCCGGGACAGGGTTGGGGGTGAGCAGTTCTTC.

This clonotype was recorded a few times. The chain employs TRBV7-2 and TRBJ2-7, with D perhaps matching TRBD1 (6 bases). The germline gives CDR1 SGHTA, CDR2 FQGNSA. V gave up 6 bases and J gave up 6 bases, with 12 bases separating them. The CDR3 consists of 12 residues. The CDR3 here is CASRLIGGEQYF. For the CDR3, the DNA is TGTGCCAGCAGGCTCATAGGGGGCGAGCAGTACTTC.

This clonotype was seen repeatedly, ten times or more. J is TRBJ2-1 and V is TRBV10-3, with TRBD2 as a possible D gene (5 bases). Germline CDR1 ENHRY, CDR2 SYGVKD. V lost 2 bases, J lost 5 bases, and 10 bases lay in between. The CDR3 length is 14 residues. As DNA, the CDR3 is TGTGCCATCAGTGAGAACCCCGGGAACAATGAGCAGTTCTTC. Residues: CAISENPGNNEQFF.

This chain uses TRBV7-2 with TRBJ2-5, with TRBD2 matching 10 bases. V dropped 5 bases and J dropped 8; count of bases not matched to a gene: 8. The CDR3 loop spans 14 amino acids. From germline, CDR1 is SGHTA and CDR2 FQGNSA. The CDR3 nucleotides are TGTGCCAGCAGCCGTACTAGCGGGGCGGGTACCCAGTACTTC. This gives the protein CASSRTSGAGTQYF.

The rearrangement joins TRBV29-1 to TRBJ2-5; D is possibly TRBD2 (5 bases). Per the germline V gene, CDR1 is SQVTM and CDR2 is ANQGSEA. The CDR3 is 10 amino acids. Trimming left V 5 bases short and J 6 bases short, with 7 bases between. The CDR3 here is CSVWEKTQYF. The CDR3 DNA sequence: TGCAGCGTTTGGGAGAAGACCCAGTACTTC. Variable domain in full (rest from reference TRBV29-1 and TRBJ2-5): SAVISQKPSRDICQRGTSLTIQCQVDSQVTMMFWYRQQPGQSLTLIATANQGSEATYESGFVIDKFPISRPNLTFSTLTVSNMSPEDSSIYLCSVWEKTQYFGPGTRLLVL.

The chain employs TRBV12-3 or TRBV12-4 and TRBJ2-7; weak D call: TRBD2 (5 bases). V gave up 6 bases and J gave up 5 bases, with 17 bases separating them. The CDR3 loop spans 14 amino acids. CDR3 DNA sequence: TGTGCCAGCAGCCGACTACCGGGTCCGAACGAGCAGTACTTC. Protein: CASSRLPGPNEQYF.

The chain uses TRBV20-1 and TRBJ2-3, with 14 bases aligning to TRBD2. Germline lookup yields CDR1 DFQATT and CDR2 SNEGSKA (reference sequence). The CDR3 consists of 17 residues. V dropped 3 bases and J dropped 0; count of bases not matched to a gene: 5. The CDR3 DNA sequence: TGCAGTGCTAGCCCGACTAGCGGGAGGGGGAGCACAGATACGCAGTATTTT. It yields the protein CSASPTSGRGSTDTQYF.